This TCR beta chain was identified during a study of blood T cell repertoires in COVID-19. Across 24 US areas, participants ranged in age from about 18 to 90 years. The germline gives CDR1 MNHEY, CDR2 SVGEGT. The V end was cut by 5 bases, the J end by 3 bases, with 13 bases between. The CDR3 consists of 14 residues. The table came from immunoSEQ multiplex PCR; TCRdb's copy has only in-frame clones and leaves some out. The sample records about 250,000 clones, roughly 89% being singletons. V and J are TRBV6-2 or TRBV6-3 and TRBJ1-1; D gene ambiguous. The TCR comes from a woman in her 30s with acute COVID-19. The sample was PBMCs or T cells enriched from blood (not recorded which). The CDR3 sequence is CASSSLAEDTEAFF. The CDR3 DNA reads TGTGCCAGCAGTAGTCTTGCCGAGGACACTGAAGCTTTCTTT.